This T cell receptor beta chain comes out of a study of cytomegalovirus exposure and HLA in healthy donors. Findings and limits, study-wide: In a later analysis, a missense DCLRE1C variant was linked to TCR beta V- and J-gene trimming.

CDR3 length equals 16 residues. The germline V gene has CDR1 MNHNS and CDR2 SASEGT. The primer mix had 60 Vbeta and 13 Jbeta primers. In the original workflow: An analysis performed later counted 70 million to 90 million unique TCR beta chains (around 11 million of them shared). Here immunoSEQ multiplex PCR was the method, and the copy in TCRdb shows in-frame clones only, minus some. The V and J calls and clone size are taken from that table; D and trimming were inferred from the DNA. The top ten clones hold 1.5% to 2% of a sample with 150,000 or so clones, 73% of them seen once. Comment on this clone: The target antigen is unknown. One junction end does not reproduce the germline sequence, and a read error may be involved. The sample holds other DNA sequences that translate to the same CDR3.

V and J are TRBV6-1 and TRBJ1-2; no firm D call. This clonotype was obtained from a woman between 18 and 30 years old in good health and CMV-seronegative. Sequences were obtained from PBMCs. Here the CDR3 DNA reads TGCGCCAGCAGTGGGTCGGGCGGGCTAGCTAACTATGGCTACACCTTC. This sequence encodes CASSGSGGLANYGYTF.